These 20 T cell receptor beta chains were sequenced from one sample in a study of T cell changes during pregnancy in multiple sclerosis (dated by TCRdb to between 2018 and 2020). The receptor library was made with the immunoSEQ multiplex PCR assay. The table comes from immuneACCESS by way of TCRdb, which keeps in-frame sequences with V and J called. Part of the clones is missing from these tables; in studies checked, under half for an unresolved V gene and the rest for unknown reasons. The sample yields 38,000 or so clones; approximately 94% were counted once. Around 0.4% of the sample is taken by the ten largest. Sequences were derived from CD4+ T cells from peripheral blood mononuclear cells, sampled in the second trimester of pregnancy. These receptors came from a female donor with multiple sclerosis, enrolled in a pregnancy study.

In nucleotides, the CDR3 is TGCGCCAGCAGCTTCACGGGACAGCGCACAGATACGCAGTATTTT. This encodes CASSFTGQRTDTQYF. The chain combines TRBV5-1 with TRBJ2-3, with TRBD1 matching over 7 bases. The CDR3 contains 15 residues. From germline, CDR1 is SGHRS and CDR2 YFSETQ. After removal of 2 bases from V and 1 base from J, the junction contained 4 bases not matched to a gene.

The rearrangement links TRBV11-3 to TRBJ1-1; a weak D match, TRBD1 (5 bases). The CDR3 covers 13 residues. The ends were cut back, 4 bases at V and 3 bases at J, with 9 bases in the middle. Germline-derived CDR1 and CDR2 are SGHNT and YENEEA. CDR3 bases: TGTGCCAGCAGCTACGAAGGGGACACTGAAGCTTTCTTT. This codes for CASSYEGDTEAFF.

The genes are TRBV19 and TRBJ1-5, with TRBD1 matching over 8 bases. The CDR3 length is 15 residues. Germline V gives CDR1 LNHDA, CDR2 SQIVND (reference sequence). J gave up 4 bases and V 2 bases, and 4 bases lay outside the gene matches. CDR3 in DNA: TGTGCCAGTAGTATATTTCAGGGGGCTAATCAGCCCCAGCATTTT. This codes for CASSIFQGANQPQHF.

The CDR3 protein is CASSLSYEQYF. CDR3 nucleotides: TGTGCCAGCAGCTTGAGTTACGAGCAGTACTTC. The chain is built from TRBV13 and TRBJ2-7; no reliable D call. The CDR3 runs 11 residues. Germline CDR1 reads PRHDT; CDR2 reads FYEKMQ (reference sequence). V shed 3 bases and J shed 4 bases, with 4 bases lying between them.

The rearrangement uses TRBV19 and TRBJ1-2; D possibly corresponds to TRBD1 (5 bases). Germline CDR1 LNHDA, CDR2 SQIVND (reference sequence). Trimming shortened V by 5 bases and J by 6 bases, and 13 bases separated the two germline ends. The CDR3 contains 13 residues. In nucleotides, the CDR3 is TGTGCCAGTAGTCTTAGACAGATAGATGGCTACACCTTC. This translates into CASSLRQIDGYTF.

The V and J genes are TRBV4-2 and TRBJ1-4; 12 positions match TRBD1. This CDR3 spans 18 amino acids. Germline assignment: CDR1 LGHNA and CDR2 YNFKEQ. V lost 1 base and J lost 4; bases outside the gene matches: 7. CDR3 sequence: CASSQAGQGALGNEKLFF. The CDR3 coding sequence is TGTGCCAGCAGCCAAGCGGGACAGGGGGCCCTAGGTAATGAAAAACTGTTTTTT.

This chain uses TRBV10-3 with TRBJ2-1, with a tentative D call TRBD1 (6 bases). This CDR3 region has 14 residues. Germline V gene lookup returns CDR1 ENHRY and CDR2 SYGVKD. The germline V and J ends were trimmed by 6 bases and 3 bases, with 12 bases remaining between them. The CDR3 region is CAISPGTSYNEQFF. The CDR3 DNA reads TGTGCCATCAGCCCCGGGACAAGCTACAATGAGCAGTTCTTC.

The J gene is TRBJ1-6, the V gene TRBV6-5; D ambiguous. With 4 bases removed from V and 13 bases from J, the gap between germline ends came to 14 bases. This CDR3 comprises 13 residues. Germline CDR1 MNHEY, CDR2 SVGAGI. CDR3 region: CASSWRAPAPLHF. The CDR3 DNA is TGTGCCAGCAGTTGGAGGGCCCCAGCGCCCCTCCACTTT.

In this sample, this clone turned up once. The CDR3 coding sequence is TGTGCCAGTAGTGAACAGGGATTAGGGCAGCCCCAGCATTTT. Translating it yields CASSEQGLGQPQHF. The rearrangement links TRBV19 to TRBJ1-5; D is perhaps TRBD1 (6 bases). The ends were cut back, 5 bases at V and 7 bases at J, with 15 bases in the middle. The germline CDR1 and CDR2 sequences are LNHDA and SQIVND (reference sequence). The CDR3 extends over 14 amino acids.

The CDR3 here is CASSFPGNYGYTF. CDR3 in DNA: TGTGCCAGCAGTTTCCCAGGGAACTATGGCTACACCTTC. This chain joins TRBV28 and TRBJ1-2; D is possibly TRBD1 (5 bases). CDR3 size: 13 residues. Germline V gives CDR1 MDHEN, CDR2 SYDVKM. Between the trimmed V and J ends, which lost 3 bases and 2 bases, there was a span of 7 bases.

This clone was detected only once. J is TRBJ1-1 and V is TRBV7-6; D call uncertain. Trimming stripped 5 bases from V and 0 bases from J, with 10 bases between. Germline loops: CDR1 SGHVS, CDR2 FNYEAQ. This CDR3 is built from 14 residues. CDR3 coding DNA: TGTGCCAGCAGCGCAAGCGTCATGAACACTGAAGCTTTCTTT. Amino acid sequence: CASSASVMNTEAFF.

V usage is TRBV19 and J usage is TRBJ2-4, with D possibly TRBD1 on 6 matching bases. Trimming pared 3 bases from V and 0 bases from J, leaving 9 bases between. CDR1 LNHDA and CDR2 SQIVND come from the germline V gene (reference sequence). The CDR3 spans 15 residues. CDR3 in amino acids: CASSIGQLAKNIQYF. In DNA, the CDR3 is TGTGCCAGTAGTATCGGACAGTTAGCCAAAAACATTCAGTACTTC. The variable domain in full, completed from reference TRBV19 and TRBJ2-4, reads DGGITQSPKYLFRKEGQNVTLSCEQNLNHDAMYWYRQDPGQGLRLIYYSQIVNDFQKGDIAEGYSVSREKKESFPLTVTSAQKNPTAFYLCASSIGQLAKNIQYFGAGTRLSVL.

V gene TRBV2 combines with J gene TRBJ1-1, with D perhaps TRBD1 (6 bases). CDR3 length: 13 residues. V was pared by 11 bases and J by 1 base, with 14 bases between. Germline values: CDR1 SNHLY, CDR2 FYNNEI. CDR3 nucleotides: TGTGCCTCACAGGGTTCGGCGAACACTGAAGCTTTCTTT. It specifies CASQGSANTEAFF. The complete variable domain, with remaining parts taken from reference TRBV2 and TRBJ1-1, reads EPEVTQTPSHQVTQMGQEVILRCVPISNHLYFYWYRQILGQKVEFLVSFYNNEISEKSEIFDDQFSVERPDGSNFTLKIRSTKLEDSAMYFCASQGSANTEAFFGQGTRLTVV.

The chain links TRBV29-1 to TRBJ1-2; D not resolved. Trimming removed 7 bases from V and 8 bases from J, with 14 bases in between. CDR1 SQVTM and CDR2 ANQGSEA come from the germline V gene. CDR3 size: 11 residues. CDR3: CSAGAGGGYTF. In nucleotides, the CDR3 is TGCAGCGCTGGAGCGGGAGGCGGCTACACCTTC.

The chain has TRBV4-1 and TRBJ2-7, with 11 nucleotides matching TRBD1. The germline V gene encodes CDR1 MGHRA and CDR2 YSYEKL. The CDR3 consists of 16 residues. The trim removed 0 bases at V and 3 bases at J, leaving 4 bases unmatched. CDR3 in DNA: TGCGCCAGCAGCCAAGAGCCGGGACAGGGGGTCTACGAGCAGTACTTC. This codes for CASSQEPGQGVYEQYF.

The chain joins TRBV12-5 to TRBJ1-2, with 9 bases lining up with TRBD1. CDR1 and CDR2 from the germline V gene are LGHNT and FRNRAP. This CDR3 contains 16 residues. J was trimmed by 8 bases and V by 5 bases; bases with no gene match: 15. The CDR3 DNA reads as TGTGCTAGTGGTCTCCCCTCGACAGGGGGATCTTCGGGCTACACCTTC. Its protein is CASGLPSTGGSSGYTF.

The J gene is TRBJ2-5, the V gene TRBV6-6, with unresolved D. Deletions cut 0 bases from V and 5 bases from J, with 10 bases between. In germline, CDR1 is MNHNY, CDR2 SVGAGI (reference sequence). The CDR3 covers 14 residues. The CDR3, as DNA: TGTGCCAGCAGTTACTCGAGAAACCGGGAGACCCAGTACTTC. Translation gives CASSYSRNRETQYF.

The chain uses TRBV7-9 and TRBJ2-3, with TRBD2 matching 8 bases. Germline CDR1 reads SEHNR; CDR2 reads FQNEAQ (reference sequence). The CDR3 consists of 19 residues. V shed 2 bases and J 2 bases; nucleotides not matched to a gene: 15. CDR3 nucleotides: TGTGCCAGCAGCTTAATCGTGGCGAGGAGACTAGCGAACACAGATACGCAGTATTTT. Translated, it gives CASSLIVARRLANTDTQYF.

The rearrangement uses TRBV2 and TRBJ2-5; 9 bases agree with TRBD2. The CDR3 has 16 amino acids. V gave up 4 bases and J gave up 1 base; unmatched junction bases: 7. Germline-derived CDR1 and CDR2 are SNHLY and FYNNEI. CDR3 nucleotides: TGTGCCAGCAGTGGGGGTAGCGGGAGTTCCCAAGAGACCCAGTACTTC. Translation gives CASSGGSGSSQETQYF.

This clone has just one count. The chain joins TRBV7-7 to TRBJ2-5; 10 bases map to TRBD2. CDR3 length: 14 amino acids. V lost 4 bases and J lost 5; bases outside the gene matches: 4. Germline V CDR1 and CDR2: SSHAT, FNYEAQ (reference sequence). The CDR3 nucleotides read TGTGCCAGCAGCTCCGGGACTAGCGCCGAGACCCAGTACTTC. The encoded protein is CASSSGTSAETQYF.